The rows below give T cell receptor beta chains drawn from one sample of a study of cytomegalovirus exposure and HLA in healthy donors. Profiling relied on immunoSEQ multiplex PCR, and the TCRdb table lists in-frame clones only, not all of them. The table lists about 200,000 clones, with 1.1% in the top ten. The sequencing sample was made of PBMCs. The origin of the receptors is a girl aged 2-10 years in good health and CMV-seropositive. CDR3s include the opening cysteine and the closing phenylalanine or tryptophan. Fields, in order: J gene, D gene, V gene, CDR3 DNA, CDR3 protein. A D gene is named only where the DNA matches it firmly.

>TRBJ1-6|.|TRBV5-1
TGCGCCAGCAGCTTGGGACCGGGTCGCGGCCGAATCGGGGGCTCCTATAATTCACCCCTCCACTTT
CASSLGPGRGRIGGSYNSPLHF
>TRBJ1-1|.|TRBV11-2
TGTGCCAGCAGATTAGGGTCCACAGGTGGGAACACTGAAGCTTTCTTT
CASRLGSTGGNTEAFF
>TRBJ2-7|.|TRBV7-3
TGTGCCAGCAGCCGCCAGGCAGGGGCCGGATACGGGGAGCAGTACTTC
CASSRQAGAGYGEQYF
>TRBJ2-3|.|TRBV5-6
TGTGCCAGCAGCACTCGGCCGGGATTAACCACAGATACGCAGTATTTT
CASSTRPGLTTDTQYF
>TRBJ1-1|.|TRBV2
TGTGCCAGCAGTGTAAGATTCGAGTCTGAAGCTTTCTTT
CASSVRFESEAFF
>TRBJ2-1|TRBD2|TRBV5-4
TGTGCCAGCAGCTTGGACTCTAGCGGGAGGGTTAATGAGCAGTTCTTC
CASSLDSSGRVNEQFF
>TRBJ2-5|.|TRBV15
TGTGCCACCAGCAGGGTCCCTCGTAGGTCCCCTCGGGAGCAGTACTTC
CATSRVPRRSPREQYF
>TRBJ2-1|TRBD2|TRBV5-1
TGCGCCAGCAGCAGGGAGACTAGCGGGACGTTCAATGAGCAGTTCTTC
CASSRETSGTFNEQFF
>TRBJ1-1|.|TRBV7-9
TGTGCCAGCAGAGCGACCACGAACACTGAAGCTTTCTTT
CASRATTNTEAFF
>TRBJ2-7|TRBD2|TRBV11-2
TGTGCCAGCAGCCCGCCGGGGACTAGCTCCCAGCAGTACTTC
CASSPPGTSSQQYF
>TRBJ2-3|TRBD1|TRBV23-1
TGCGCCAGCAGTCTATCCGCCGAGACAGGGGGAAGCACAGATACGCAGTATTTT
CASSLSAETGGSTDTQYF
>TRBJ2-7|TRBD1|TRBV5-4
TGTGCCAGCAGCTTGGAGGCAGGGGGCGCCTACGAGCAGTACTTC
CASSLEAGGAYEQYF
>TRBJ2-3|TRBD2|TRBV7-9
TGTGCCAGCAGCTCGAGCTACCAGCGGGAGATCATAGATACGCAGTATTTT
CASSSSYQREIIDTQYF
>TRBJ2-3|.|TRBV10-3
TGTGCCAACAGAGGAGGAGGAGATACGCAGTATTTT
CANRGGGDTQYF
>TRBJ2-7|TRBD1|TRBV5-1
TGCGCCAGCGCCCAGGGGGCCACCTACGAGCAGTACTTC
CASAQGATYEQYF
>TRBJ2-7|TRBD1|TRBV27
TGTGCCAGCAGTTTCCATCCGACAGGGGCGATCTACGAGCAGTACTTC
CASSFHPTGAIYEQYF
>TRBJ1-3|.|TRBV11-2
TGTGCCAGCAGCTCGGTTACAGGGAACACCATATATTTT
CASSSVTGNTIYF
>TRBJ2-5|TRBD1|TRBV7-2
TGTGCCAGCAGCTATCAGGGGGCTGCGACCCAGTACTTC
CASSYQGAATQYF
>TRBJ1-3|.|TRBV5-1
TGCGCCAGCAGCTTGGGAGGCCCGAGCTCTGGAAACACCATATATTTT
CASSLGGPSSGNTIYF
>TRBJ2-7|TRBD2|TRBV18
TGTGCCAGCTCACCACCGAGCGGGAGCTCGTACGAGCAGTACTTC
CASSPPSGSSYEQYF
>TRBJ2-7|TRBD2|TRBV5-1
TGCGCCAGCAACGTTGTAGCGGGGACCTTCCCAGACGAGCAGTACTTC
CASNVVAGTFPDEQYF
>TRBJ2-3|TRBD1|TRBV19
TGTGCCAGTAGGGCGACAGGGTGGCCAGATACGCAGTATTTT
CASRATGWPDTQYF